This is a list of T cell receptor beta chains from one sample in a study of cytomegalovirus exposure and HLA in healthy donors. Profiling relied on immunoSEQ multiplex PCR, and the TCRdb table lists in-frame clones only, not all of them. This sample has about 120,000 clones, with 65% to 90% found just once. Source material: PBMCs. The receptor set was obtained from a woman aged 30 to 39 in good health and CMV-seronegative. The CDR3 runs from the conserved cysteine through the conserved F or W.

J: TRBJ2-7; V: TRBV2; CDR3: CASSPGMLSAYEQYF
J: TRBJ2-7; V: TRBV6-5; CDR3: CASSQTSGAYEQYF
J: TRBJ2-2; V: TRBV19; CDR3: CASSIGVNGELFF
J: TRBJ2-5; V: TRBV5-1; CDR3: CASSSVGWEQYF
J: TRBJ2-2; V: TRBV7-7; CDR3: CASSLGPTGRAGELFF
J: TRBJ2-1; V: TRBV2; CDR3: CASSAPRDSHPTSSYNEQFF
J: TRBJ2-1; V: TRBV4-1; CDR3: CASSQGTSGIYNEQFF
J: TRBJ2-1; V: TRBV28; CDR3: CASQIGRAYNEQFF
J: TRBJ1-2; V: TRBV28; CDR3: CASSPPGTHGYTF
J: TRBJ1-2; V: TRBV30; CDR3: CAWSVVVQGNGYTF